Sequencing of this T cell receptor beta chain was carried out in a study of CD8 T cells in Susac syndrome. This clonotype was recorded only once. The CDR3 is made up of 12 amino acids. Trimming stripped 8 bases from V and 2 bases from J, with 9 bases between. Random hexamers primed reverse transcription of roughly 0.5 to 1 ug RNA. By means of immunoSEQ multiplex PCR, TCR beta CDR3 spanning 54 Vbeta and 13 Jbeta underwent amplification. Via MiXCR, TCRdb re-called the immunoSEQ multiplex PCR reads, giving one row per CDR3 protein. The sample lists roughly 300,000 distinct CDR3 sequences, roughly 85% occurring once. TEMRA cells were FACS-enriched, and CD8+ and CD4+ T cells were isolated negatively.

J is TRBJ1-2 and V is TRBV12-3 or TRBV12-4; D is perhaps TRBD1 (5 bases). Specimen: CD8+ T cells from PBMCs. The TCR sequence derives from a human donor with multiple sclerosis. CDR3 sequence: CASGYRNYGYTF. CDR3 nucleotides: TGTGCCAGCGGGTACAGGAACTATGGCTACACCTTC.